This T cell receptor (beta chain) was identified in a study of blood T cell repertoires in COVID-19. Source study methods: For nucleated cells, counts were estimated from reference gene primer amplification. Some clones are missing from TCRdb's copy, which holds only in-frame ones; the method was immunoSEQ multiplex PCR. For V, J and clone size, that table is used; D and trimming come from the DNA. The table shows some 210,000 clones, with roughly 87% occurring only once. Cohorts were assigned according to the clinical history that participants reported. The receptor's source is a man aged 18 to 30 with acute COVID-19. The sample taken for sequencing was PBMCs or T cells enriched from blood (not recorded which).

CDR3 in amino acids: CASSQDSGGSLYEQYF. CDR3 DNA: TGCGCCAGCAGCCAAGATAGTGGGGGGAGTCTTTACGAGCAGTACTTC. This chain connects TRBV4-3 to TRBJ2-7, with D possibly matching TRBD2 (6 bases). The CDR3 covers 16 residues. V gave up 0 bases and J gave up 4 bases, with 16 bases separating them. Germline loops: CDR1 LGHNA, CDR2 YSLEER.